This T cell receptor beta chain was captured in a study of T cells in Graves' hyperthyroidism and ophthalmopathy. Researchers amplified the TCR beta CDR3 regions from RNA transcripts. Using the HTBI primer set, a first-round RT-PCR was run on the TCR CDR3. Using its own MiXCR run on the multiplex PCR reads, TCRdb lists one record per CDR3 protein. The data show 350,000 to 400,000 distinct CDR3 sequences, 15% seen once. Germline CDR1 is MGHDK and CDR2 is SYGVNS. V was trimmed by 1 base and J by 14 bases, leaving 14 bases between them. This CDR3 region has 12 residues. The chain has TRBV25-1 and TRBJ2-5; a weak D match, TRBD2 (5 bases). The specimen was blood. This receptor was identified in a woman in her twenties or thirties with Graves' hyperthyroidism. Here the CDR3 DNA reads TGTGCCAGCAGTGAATCTGGTGGGAGTGCTTACTTC. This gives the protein CASSESGGSAYF.